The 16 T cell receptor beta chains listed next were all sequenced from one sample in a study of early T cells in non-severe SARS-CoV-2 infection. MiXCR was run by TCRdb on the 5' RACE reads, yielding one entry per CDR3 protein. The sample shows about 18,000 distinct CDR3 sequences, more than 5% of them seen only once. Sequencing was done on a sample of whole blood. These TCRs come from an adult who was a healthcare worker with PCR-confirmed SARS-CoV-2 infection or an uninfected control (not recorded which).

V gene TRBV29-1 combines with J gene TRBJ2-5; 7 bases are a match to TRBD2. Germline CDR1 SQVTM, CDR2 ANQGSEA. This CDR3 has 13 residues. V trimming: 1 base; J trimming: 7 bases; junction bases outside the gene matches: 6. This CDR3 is CSVEVGGGGTQYF. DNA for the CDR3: TGCAGCGTTGAAGTAGGAGGCGGGGGGACCCAGTACTTC.

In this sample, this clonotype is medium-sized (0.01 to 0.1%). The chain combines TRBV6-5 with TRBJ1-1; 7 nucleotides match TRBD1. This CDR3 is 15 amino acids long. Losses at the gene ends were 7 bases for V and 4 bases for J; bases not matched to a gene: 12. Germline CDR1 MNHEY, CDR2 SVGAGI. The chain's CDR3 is CASTPGGGLGTEAFF. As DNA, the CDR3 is TGTGCCAGCACCCCAGGGGGGGGGCTGGGCACTGAAGCTTTCTTT.

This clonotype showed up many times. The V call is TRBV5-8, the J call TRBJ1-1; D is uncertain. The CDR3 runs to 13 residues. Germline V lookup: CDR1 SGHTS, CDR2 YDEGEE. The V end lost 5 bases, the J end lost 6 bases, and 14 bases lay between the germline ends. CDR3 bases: TGTGCCAGCAGACGGGTGAAGACCTCTGAAGCTTTCTTT. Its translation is CASRRVKTSEAFF.

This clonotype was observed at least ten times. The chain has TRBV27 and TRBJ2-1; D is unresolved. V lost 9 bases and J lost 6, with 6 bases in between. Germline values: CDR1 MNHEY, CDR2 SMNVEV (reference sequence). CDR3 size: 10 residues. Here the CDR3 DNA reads TGTGCCAGTAACGGCAATGAGCAGTTCTTC. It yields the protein CASNGNEQFF.

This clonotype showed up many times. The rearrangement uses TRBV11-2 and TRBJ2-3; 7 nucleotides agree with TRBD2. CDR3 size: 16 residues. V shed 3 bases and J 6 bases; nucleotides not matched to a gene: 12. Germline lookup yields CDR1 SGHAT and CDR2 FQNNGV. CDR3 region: CASSFGTNHSPDTQYF. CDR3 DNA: TGTGCCAGCAGCTTCGGGACTAACCACTCCCCCGATACGCAGTATTTT.

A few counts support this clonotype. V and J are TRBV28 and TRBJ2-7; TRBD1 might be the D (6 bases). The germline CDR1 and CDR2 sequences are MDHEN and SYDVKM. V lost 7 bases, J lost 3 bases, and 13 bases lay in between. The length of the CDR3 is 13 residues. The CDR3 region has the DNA TGTGCCAGCACCCTGGAGGACAGCTACGAGCAGTACTTC. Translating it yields CASTLEDSYEQYF. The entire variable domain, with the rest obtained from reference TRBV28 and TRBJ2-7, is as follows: DVKVTQSSRYLVKRTGEKVFLECVQDMDHENMFWYRQDPGLGLRLIYFSYDVKMKEKGDIPEGYSVSREKKERFSLILESASTNQTSMYLCASTLEDSYEQYFGPGTRLTVT.

Written as DNA, the CDR3 is TGTGCCAGCAGTCCAATCTCCGGACTAGCGGGAGGCTACGAGCAGTACTTC. Its protein product is CASSPISGLAGGYEQYF. The chain is built from TRBV28 and TRBJ2-7; 14 bases line up with TRBD2. Looked up from germline, CDR1 is MDHEN and CDR2 is SYDVKM. The CDR3 has 17 amino acids. The J segment lost 3 bases and the V segment lost 5 bases, leaving 9 bases of the junction unmatched.

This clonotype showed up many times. The CDR3 DNA reads as TGCAGTGCTAGAGATCCTAGCGGGAGACTCTACGAGCAGTACTTC. Amino acid sequence: CSARDPSGRLYEQYF. This chain links TRBV20-1 with TRBJ2-7; 10 bases line up with TRBD2. The V gene end was trimmed by 0 bases and the J gene end by 3 bases; junction bases not matched to a gene: 5. Germline lookup yields CDR1 DFQATT and CDR2 SNEGSKA (reference sequence). This CDR3 is built from 15 residues.

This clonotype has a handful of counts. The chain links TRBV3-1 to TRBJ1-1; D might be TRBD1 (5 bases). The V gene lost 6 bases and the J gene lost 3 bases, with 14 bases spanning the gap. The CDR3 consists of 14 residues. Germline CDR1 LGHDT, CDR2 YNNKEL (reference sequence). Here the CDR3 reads CASSLREGDTEAFF. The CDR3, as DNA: TGTGCCAGCAGTCTCAGGGAAGGCGACACTGAAGCTTTCTTT.

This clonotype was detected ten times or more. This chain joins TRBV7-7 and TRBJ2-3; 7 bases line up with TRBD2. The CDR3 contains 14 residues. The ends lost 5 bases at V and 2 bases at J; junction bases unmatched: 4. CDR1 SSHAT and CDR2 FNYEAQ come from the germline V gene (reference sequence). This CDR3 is CASSPTSATDTQYF. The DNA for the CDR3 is TGTGCCAGCAGCCCTACTAGCGCCACAGATACGCAGTATTTT.

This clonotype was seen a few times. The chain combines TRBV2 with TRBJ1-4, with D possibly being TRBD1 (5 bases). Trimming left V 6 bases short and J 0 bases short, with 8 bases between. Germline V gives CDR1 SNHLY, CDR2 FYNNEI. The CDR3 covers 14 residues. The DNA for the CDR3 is TGTGCCAGCAGCAGACAGACAACTAATGAAAAACTGTTTTTT. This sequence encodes CASSRQTTNEKLFF.

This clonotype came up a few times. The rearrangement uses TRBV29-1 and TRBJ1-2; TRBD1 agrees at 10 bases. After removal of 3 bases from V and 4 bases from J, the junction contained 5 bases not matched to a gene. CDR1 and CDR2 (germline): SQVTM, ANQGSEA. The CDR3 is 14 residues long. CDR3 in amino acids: CSVEGGQGTYGYTF. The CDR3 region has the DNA TGCAGCGTTGAGGGGGGACAGGGGACCTATGGCTACACCTTC.

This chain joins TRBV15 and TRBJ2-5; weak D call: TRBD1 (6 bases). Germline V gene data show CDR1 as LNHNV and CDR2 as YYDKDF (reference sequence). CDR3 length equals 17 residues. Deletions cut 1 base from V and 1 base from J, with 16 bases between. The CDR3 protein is CATSRVLGQNLQETQYF. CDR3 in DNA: TGTGCCACCAGCAGAGTGTTAGGACAGAATCTCCAAGAGACCCAGTACTTC.

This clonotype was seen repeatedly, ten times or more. CDR3 amino acids: CASSLRLAGDPGELFF. Written as DNA, the CDR3 is TGCGCCAGCAGCTTAAGACTAGCGGGAGATCCCGGGGAGCTGTTTTTT. V and J are TRBV5-1 and TRBJ2-2; 12 bases map to TRBD2. J gave up 6 bases and V 2 bases, and 5 bases lay outside the gene matches. The CDR3 is made up of 16 amino acids. The germline V gene has CDR1 SGHRS and CDR2 YFSETQ.

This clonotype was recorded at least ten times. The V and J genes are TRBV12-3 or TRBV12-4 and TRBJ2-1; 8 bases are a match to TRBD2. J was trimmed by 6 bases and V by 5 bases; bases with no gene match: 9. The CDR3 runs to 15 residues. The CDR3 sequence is CASSPRDGRGNEQFF. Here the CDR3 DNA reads TGTGCCAGCAGTCCTCGGGACGGGAGGGGCAATGAGCAGTTCTTC.

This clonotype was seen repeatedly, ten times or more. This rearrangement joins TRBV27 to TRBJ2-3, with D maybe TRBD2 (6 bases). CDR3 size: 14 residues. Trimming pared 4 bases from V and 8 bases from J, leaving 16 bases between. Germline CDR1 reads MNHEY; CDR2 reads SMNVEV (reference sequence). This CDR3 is CASSYGTLEGTQYF. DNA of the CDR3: TGTGCCAGCAGTTACGGGACCCTGGAGGGTACGCAGTATTTT.